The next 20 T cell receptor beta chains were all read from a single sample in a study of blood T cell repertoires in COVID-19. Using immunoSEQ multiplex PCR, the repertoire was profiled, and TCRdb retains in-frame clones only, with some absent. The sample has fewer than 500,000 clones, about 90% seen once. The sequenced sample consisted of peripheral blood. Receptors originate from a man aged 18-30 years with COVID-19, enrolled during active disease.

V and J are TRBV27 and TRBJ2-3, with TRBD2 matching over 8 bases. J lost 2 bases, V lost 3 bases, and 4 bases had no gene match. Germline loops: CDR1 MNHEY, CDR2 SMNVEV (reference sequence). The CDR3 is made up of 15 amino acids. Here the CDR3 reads CASSFAGGSTDTQYF. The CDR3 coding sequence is TGTGCCAGCAGTTTTGCGGGGGGATCCACAGATACGCAGTATTTT.

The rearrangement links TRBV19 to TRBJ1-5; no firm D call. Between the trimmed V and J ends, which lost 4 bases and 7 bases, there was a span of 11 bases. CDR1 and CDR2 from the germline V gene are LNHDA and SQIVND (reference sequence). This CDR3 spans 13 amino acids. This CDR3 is CASSREGGQPQHF. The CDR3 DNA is TGTGCCAGTAGTAGGGAGGGAGGCCAGCCCCAGCATTTT.

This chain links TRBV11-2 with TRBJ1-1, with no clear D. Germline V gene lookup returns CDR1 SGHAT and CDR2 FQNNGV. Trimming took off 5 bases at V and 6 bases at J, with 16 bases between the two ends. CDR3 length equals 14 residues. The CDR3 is CASSQRLSGSEAFF. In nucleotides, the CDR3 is TGTGCCAGCAGCCAGCGTCTTTCCGGATCTGAAGCTTTCTTT.

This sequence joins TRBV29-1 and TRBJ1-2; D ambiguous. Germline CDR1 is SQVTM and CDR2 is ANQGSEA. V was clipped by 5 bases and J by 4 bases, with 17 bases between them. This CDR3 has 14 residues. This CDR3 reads CSVSPRVAGYGYTF. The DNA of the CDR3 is TGCAGCGTTTCACCTCGGGTTGCGGGCTATGGCTACACCTTC.

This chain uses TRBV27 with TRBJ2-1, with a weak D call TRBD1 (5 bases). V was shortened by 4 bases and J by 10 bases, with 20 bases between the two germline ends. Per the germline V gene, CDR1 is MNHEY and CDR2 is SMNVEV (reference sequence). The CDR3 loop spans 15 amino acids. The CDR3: CASSWGDSLALEQFF. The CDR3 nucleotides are TGTGCCAGCAGTTGGGGTGACAGCTTAGCTTTGGAGCAGTTCTTC.

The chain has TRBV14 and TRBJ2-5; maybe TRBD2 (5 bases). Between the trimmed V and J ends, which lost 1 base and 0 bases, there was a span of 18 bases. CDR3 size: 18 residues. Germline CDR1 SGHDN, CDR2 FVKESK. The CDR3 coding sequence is TGTGCCAGCAGCCAAGGAGTAAAGAGCGGATCCTACCAAGAGACCCAGTACTTC. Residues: CASSQGVKSGSYQETQYF.

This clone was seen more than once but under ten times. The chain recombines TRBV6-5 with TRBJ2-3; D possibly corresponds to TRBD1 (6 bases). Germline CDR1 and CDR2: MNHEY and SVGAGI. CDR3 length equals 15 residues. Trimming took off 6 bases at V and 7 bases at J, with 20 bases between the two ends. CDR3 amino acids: CASSSRQAIVNTQYF. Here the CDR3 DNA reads TGTGCCAGCAGCTCTAGACAGGCGATAGTAAATACGCAGTATTTT.

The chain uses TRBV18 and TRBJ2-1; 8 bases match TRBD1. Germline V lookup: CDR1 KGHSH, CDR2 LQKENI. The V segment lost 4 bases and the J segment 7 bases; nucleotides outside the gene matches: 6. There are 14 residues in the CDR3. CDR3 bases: TGTGCCAGCTCACACGACAGGGGCGGGAATGAGCAGTTCTTC. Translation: CASSHDRGGNEQFF.

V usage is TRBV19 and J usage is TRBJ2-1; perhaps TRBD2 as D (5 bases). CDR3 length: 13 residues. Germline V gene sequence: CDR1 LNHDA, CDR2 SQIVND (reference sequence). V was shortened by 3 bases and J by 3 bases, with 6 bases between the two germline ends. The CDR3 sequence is CASSIRDYNEQFF. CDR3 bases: TGTGCCAGTAGTATCCGGGACTACAATGAGCAGTTCTTC. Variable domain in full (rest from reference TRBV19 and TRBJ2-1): DGGITQSPKYLFRKEGQNVTLSCEQNLNHDAMYWYRQDPGQGLRLIYYSQIVNDFQKGDIAEGYSVSREKKESFPLTVTSAQKNPTAFYLCASSIRDYNEQFFGPGTRLTVL.

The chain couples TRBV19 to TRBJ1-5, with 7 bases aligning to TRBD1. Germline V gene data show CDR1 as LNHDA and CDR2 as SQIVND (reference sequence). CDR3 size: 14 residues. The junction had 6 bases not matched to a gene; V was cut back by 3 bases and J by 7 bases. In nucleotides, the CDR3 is TGTGCCAGTAGTATGGAGGGGACAGCACAGCCCCAGCATTTT. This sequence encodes CASSMEGTAQPQHF.

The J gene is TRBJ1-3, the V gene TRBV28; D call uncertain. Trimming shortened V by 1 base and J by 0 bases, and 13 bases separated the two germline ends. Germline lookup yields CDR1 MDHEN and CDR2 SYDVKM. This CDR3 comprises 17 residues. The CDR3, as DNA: TGTGCCAGCAGTTTATCTCAGGCACATAGCTCTGGAAACACCATATATTTT. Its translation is CASSLSQAHSSGNTIYF.

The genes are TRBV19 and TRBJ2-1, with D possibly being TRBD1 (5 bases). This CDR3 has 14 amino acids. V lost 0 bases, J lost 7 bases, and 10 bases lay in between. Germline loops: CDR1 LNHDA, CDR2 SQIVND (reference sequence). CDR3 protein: CASSIDHQGNEQFF. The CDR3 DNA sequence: TGTGCCAGTAGTATAGACCACCAGGGAAATGAGCAGTTCTTC.

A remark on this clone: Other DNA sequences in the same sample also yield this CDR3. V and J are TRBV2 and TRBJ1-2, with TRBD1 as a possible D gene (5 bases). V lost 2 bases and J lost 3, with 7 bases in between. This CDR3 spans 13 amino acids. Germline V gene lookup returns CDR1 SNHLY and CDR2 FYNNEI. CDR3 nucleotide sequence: TGTGCCAGCAGTGAACAGGGTGACTATGGCTACACCTTC. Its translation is CASSEQGDYGYTF. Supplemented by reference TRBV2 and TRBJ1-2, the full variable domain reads EPEVTQTPSHQVTQMGQEVILRCVPISNHLYFYWYRQILGQKVEFLVSFYNNEISEKSEIFDDQFSVERPDGSNFTLKIRSTKLEDSAMYFCASSEQGDYGYTFGSGTRLTVV.

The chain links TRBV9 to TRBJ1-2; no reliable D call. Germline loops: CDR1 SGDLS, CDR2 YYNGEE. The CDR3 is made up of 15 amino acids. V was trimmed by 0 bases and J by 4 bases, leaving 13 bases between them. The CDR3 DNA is TGTGCCAGCAGCGTAGATGAGGTGGCAGCCTATGGCTACACCTTC. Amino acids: CASSVDEVAAYGYTF.

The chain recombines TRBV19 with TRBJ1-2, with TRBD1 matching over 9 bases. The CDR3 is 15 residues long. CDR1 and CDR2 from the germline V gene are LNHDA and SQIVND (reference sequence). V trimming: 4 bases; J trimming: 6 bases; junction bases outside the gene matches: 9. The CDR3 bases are TGTGCCAGTAGTAGGACCGGGACAGGGTCTGATGGCTACACCTTC. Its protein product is CASSRTGTGSDGYTF.

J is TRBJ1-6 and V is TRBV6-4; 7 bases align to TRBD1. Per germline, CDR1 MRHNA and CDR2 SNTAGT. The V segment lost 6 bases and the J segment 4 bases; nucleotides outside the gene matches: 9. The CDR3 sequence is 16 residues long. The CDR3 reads CASSVTGTVYNSPLHF. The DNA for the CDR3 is TGTGCCAGCAGCGTCACTGGGACAGTATATAATTCACCCCTCCACTTT.

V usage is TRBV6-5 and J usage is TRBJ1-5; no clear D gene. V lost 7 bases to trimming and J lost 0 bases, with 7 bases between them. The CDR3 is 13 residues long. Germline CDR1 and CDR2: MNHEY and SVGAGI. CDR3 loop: CASNRNSNQPQHF. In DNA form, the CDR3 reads TGTGCCAGCAACAGAAATAGCAATCAGCCCCAGCATTTT.

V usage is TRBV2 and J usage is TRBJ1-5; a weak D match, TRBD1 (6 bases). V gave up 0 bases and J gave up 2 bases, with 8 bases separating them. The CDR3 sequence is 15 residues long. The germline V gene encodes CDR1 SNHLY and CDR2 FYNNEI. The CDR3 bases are TGTGCCAGCAGTGAAGCGGCAGGGGGCAATCAGCCCCAGCATTTT. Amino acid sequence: CASSEAAGGNQPQHF.

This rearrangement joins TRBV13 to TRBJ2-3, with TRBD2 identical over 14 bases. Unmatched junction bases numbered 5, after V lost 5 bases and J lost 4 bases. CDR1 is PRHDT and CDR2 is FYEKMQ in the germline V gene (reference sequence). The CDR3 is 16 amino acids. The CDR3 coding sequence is TGTGCCAGCAGCGTCCCGACTAGCGGGGGGGCAGATACGCAGTATTTT. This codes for CASSVPTSGGADTQYF.

CDR3 sequence (DNA): TGTGCCAGCTCGATTCAGGGATTAGGTGAAAAACTGTTTTTT. Its translation is CASSIQGLGEKLFF. The chain couples TRBV2 to TRBJ1-4, with a possible D match to TRBD1 (5 bases). The CDR3 totals 14 residues. V lost 8 bases to trimming and J lost 7 bases, with 17 bases between them. Germline V gene data show CDR1 as SNHLY and CDR2 as FYNNEI. The full variable domain, with the rest looked up from reference TRBV2 and TRBJ1-4, is EPEVTQTPSHQVTQMGQEVILRCVPISNHLYFYWYRQILGQKVEFLVSFYNNEISEKSEIFDDQFSVERPDGSNFTLKIRSTKLEDSAMYFCASSIQGLGEKLFFGSGTQLSVL.